A selection of T cell receptor beta chains follows, all from one sample in a study of blood T cell repertoires in COVID-19. Profiled with immunoSEQ multiplex PCR; TCRdb holds only in-frame clones, not every one. The table has around 130,000 clones, around 84% seen once; the top ten hold about 15%. The specimen sequenced was peripheral blood. The receptors were sampled from a woman aged 80 or over with acute or convalescent COVID-19. The CDR3 runs from the conserved cysteine through the conserved F or W. The order of the fields is V gene, J gene, CDR3 length, CDR3 protein.

TRBV11-3	TRBJ2-7	11	CASLDSYEQYF
TRBV5-5	TRBJ2-1	14	CASSLERRPNEQFF
TRBV5-1	TRBJ2-2	14	CASSLGIEGGELFF
TRBV27	TRBJ2-7	15	CASSHGDRGPQEQYF
TRBV5-1	TRBJ1-2	14	CASSLDSSGYGYTF
TRBV18	TRBJ2-5	19	CASSLRGPGLAGLQETQYF
TRBV7-6	TRBJ2-5	16	CASSSPGTGGFETQYF
TRBV11-2	TRBJ2-3	12	CASTQGGDTQYF
TRBV19	TRBJ2-1	17	CASSKASGRVIYNEQFF
TRBV11-2	TRBJ2-3	13	CASRGRAPDTQYF
TRBV15	TRBJ1-2	12	CATSRQGYGYTF
TRBV4-3	TRBJ2-3	16	CASSLGLASSTDTQYF
TRBV2	TRBJ2-1	15	CASRPGGGAYNEQFF
TRBV4-3	TRBJ1-1	15	CASSQQPTGDTEAFF
TRBV18	TRBJ2-5	13	CASSPRRGETQYF
TRBV6-5	TRBJ2-1	14	CASSYEREFNEQFF
TRBV30	TRBJ1-6	14	CAWSVPENGSPLHF
TRBV19	TRBJ1-2	14	CASSITGANYGYTF
TRBV5-6	TRBJ2-7	13	CASSSSVGPSQYF
TRBV19	TRBJ2-5	16	CASSMLGWQGKETQYF
TRBV6-6	TRBJ1-6	15	CASSKVWTDNSPLHF
TRBV6-1	TRBJ1-1	14	CASSEQGRNTEAFF
TRBV7-9	TRBJ2-5	13	CASRRDNQETQYF
TRBV6-5	TRBJ1-2	14	CASSYGQGVGGYTF
TRBV4-1	TRBJ2-1	15	CASSQVGQKGNEQFF
TRBV5-1	TRBJ2-1	16	CASSLHGTGVKDEQFF